The 14 T cell receptor beta chains given below trace back to one sample, sequenced in a study of blood T cell repertoires in COVID-19. Sequenced by immunoSEQ multiplex PCR; TCRdb stores in-frame clones only, minus some. In the table there are about 170,000 clones, about 74% of which are singletons. The material sequenced was peripheral blood. All receptors derive from a man aged 60 to 69 with acute or convalescent COVID-19.

This clone was detected ten times or more. The chain joins TRBV30 to TRBJ1-1; D gene unclear. The CDR3 runs to 12 residues. The germline V gene encodes CDR1 GTSNPN and CDR2 SVGIG (reference sequence). The V gene lost 1 base and the J gene lost 5 bases, with 8 bases spanning the gap. The CDR3 nucleotides read TGTGCCTGGAGTGATTCGGGAACTGAAGCTTTCTTT. Its translation: CAWSDSGTEAFF.

The chain employs TRBV19 and TRBJ1-6; TRBD1 matches 8 bases. The CDR3 runs to 15 residues. Trimming cost V 6 bases and J 7 bases; bases outside gene matches: 8. Germline CDR1 and CDR2: LNHDA and SQIVND (reference sequence). The CDR3 DNA reads as TGTGCCAGTAGAACGCAAGGGACAGGCAATTCACCCCTCCACTTT. This encodes CASRTQGTGNSPLHF.

CDR3 region: CASSLAQGTNEKLFF. The CDR3 DNA sequence: TGTGCCAGCAGCTTAGCACAGGGTACTAATGAAAAACTGTTTTTT. The chain employs TRBV7-9 and TRBJ1-4; a weak D match, TRBD1 (6 bases). This CDR3 is 15 amino acids long. V was clipped by 0 bases and J by 2 bases, with 7 bases between them. Germline CDR1 is SEHNR and CDR2 is FQNEAQ (reference sequence).

This chain connects TRBV7-3 to TRBJ2-1; 9 positions match TRBD2. This CDR3 comprises 19 residues. Germline values: CDR1 SGHTA, CDR2 FQGTGA. V lost 2 bases to trimming and J lost 10 bases; unmatched junction nucleotides: 21. Here the CDR3 DNA reads TGTGCCAGCAGCTTAGACACTTTAGGACGGGGACGCGGGGGGGCGGAGCAGTTCTTC. Amino acid sequence: CASSLDTLGRGRGGAEQFF.

This clone was seen a few times. The chain is built from TRBV9 and TRBJ2-7; 7 bases are a match to TRBD2. The germline V gene encodes CDR1 SGDLS and CDR2 YYNGEE. The CDR3 is made up of 14 amino acids. The ends lost 0 bases at V and 3 bases at J; junction bases unmatched: 3. CDR3 DNA: TGTGCCAGCAGCGTAGCATCGGGAGGCTACGAGCAGTACTTC. Translating it yields CASSVASGGYEQYF.

The chain joins TRBV10-3 to TRBJ1-1; 9 nucleotides agree with TRBD1. The CDR3 has 15 residues. V lost 4 bases to trimming and J lost 7 bases; unmatched junction nucleotides: 10. The germline V gene encodes CDR1 ENHRY and CDR2 SYGVKD. Here the CDR3 DNA reads TGTGCCATCAGTGCCTCCGGACAGGGGAGGGTTGAAGCTTTCTTT. This translates into CAISASGQGRVEAFF.

V is TRBV7-2 and J is TRBJ1-2; D unresolved. The CDR3 runs 14 residues. V lost 3 bases, J lost 4 bases, and 12 bases lay in between. CDR1 is SGHTA, CDR2 FQGNSA, per germline. The CDR3 DNA reads TGTGCCAGCAGCTTTGTCAAACAGATCTATGGCTACACCTTC. It specifies CASSFVKQIYGYTF.

The genes are TRBV30 and TRBJ2-5; tentatively, D is TRBD2 (6 bases). Germline CDR1 GTSNPN, CDR2 SVGIG (reference sequence). This CDR3 region has 13 residues. Trimming shortened V by 1 base and J by 4 bases, and 10 bases separated the two germline ends. The CDR3 bases are TGTGCCTGGAGTGCCGCGGGGAGAGAGACCCAGTACTTC. Encoded protein: CAWSAAGRETQYF.

Only one count was recorded for this clone. This chain uses TRBV2 with TRBJ2-3; maybe TRBD1 (5 bases). The CDR3 covers 15 residues. The germline V and J ends were trimmed by 7 bases and 0 bases, with 14 bases remaining between them. The V gene's germline CDR1 is SNHLY and CDR2 FYNNEI. The CDR3 coding sequence is TGTGCCAGCATAACCTCTGGACAAAGCACAGATACGCAGTATTTT. Its protein is CASITSGQSTDTQYF.

This clone was counted a few times. This chain links TRBV10-3 with TRBJ2-7, with D hard to call. CDR3 length: 13 amino acids. Germline CDR1 ENHRY, CDR2 SYGVKD. V was clipped by 5 bases and J by 4 bases, with 12 bases between them. In DNA, the CDR3 is TGTGCCATCAGTCCTGCCTCTAGTTACGAGCAGTACTTC. Protein sequence: CAISPASSYEQYF.

The V and J genes are TRBV25-1 and TRBJ2-7, with D perhaps matching TRBD2 (5 bases). This CDR3 has 12 amino acids. Germline-derived CDR1 and CDR2 are MGHDK and SYGVNS. Trimming pared 2 bases from V and 6 bases from J, leaving 8 bases between. CDR3 bases: TGTGCCAGCAGTGAAGGACTCTCCGAGCAGTACTTC. This gives the protein CASSEGLSEQYF.

This chain connects TRBV6-1 to TRBJ1-6, with a weak D call TRBD1 (5 bases). The ends were cut back, 3 bases at V and 10 bases at J, with 19 bases in the middle. The CDR3 sequence is 16 residues long. Germline V lookup: CDR1 MNHNS, CDR2 SASEGT. In nucleotides, the CDR3 is TGTGCCAGCAGTGACCTAACGGGAGGGGCCTGGTCACCCCTCCACTTT. It translates to CASSDLTGGAWSPLHF.

The chain has TRBV29-1 and TRBJ2-1, with TRBD2 as a possible D gene (5 bases). The ends were cut back, 6 bases at V and 2 bases at J, with 11 bases in the middle. CDR1 and CDR2 (germline): SQVTM, ANQGSEA. This CDR3 is 13 amino acids long. This CDR3 reads CSVVASTYNEQFF. CDR3 DNA sequence: TGCAGCGTCGTAGCGTCGACCTACAATGAGCAGTTCTTC.

The chain combines TRBV18 with TRBJ2-7, with a tentative D call TRBD1 (6 bases). The ends were cut back, 0 bases at V and 5 bases at J, with 11 bases in the middle. This CDR3 is 14 amino acids long. Germline CDR1 KGHSH, CDR2 LQKENI. In DNA form, the CDR3 reads TGTGCCAGCTCACCACCAGGGGGTGGCGACGAGCAGTACTTC. Its protein is CASSPPGGGDEQYF.